This T cell receptor (beta chain) comes out of a study of vaccination and CD4 T cells after COVID-19 (dated by TCRdb to between 2022 and 2023). At the level of the whole study: Every convalescent patient had a positive nasal swab PCR test for SARS-CoV-2, with mild disease in 9 or 10 patients and severe disease in one. Participants received two doses of either the Pfizer-BioNTech BNT162b2 vaccine (n=8) or the Moderna mRNA-1273 vaccine (n=2). As controls, cultures received a CEFX viral epitope pool (the positive control), an HIV-1 Nef peptide pool (the negative control), or no peptide at all. The cultures were stimulated with overlapping spike peptide pools from SARS-CoV-2 and from the common cold coronaviruses HCoV-NL63, HCoV-OC43 and HCoV-229E. The convalescent cohort comprised six males and four females, including two Hispanic individuals, seven Caucasians, two Asians and one multiracial person. Post-COVID blood samples from convalescent patients were collected a median of roughly 100 days after diagnosis, with a range of roughly 35 to 180 days. The time from the second vaccine dose to post-vaccine blood sampling had a median of 72 days and ranged from about 13 to 250 days. In around ten COVID-19 convalescent patients and a few infection-naive healthy vaccine recipients, the spike-specific CD4+ TCR repertoire before mRNA vaccination was compared with the repertoire after mRNA vaccination.

Receptors were amplified or captured by PCR. DNA from cultured CD4+ T cells was subjected to TCR sequencing with the Oncomine TCR Beta short-read assay at the Johns Hopkins FTIC core. Genomic DNA was extracted from the cultured CD4+ T cells with the QIAamp micro DNA kit. Oncomine TCR Beta libraries made from cultured CD4+ T cells were pooled using unique dual indexes and sequenced on an Illumina iSeq 100. From the authors' description of their analysis: Non-productive sequences were filtered out, and CDR3s that did not start with C, did not end with F or W, or were shorter than 7 amino acids were discarded. The MANAFEST web application was used to identify antigen-specific clonotypes by comparing peptide-stimulated wells against reference wells and other culture wells. Positive clones required FDR below 0.05, an odds ratio above 5, and productive frequency above 0.1% in at least two of three replicate wells. A clonotype counted as cross-reactive if it showed significant expansion both in the SARS-CoV-2 spike wells and in at least one common cold coronavirus spike condition. CDR3 homology was assessed with Levenshtein distances (stringdist) and unrooted phylogenetic trees (ape) in R version 3.6.1. Starting from the raw public reads, TCRdb applied fastp trimming at Q25, assembled clones with MiXCR and retained in-frame beta chains. Each entry is one CDR3 protein sequence, shown with its most common DNA and genes. TCRdb's processing, not the study's, gives the V and J calls here. The sample data list approximately 15,000 distinct CDR3 sequences, and 30% of these were observed just once. Together, the top ten hold roughly 17% of the sample.

General findings and caveats noted by the study authors: Relatively few convalescent patients were included in the study, and early timepoints after natural infection were not analyzed. Among convalescent patients, a median about 87% of the SARS-CoV-2-reactive clones seen after vaccination appeared only after vaccination, which suggests priming specific to the vaccine. The median number of SARS-CoV-2-reactive clonotypes rose from fewer than 25 after infection to some 40 after vaccination, but the change was not significant. Nearly all vaccine-specific clones in convalescent patients (304 of 307) were mono-reactive for SARS-CoV-2 spike rather than cross-reactive with common cold coronaviruses.

As for this clonotype: There is no known antigen for this receptor. No per-base quality is available; no much larger clone lies one base away.

This sample's treatment or condition label indicates: approximately nine-day PBMC culture with coronavirus spike peptide pools or control peptides (ViraFEST assay). The ViraFEST assay was used in the study, in which antigen-specific T cells were expanded with peptide pools and expanded clonotypes were subsequently identified by TCR sequencing. The convalescent patients' positive SARS-CoV-2 PCR tests were from March to December 2020, which was before the Alpha, Beta and Delta variants emerged in the United States. Each well held 2 million or so PBMCs cultured in IMDM containing roughly 5% human AB serum and 10 IU/ml IL-2, with roughly 10 ug/ml peptide pools added. On days 3 and 7, half of the culture medium was replaced with fresh IL-2-containing medium. After 10 days of culture, CD4+ T cells were isolated by negative selection with the EasySep CD4+ T cell isolation kit. PBMCs were separated from whole blood using Ficoll-Paque Plus gradient centrifugation and then either used fresh or cryopreserved at -140C. Each culture condition was generally run in triplicate wells.

Spanning cysteine to phenylalanine, the CDR3 consists of 15 amino acids. The entry retains the CDR3 DNA only, 45 bases that are in frame from base 1. The germline V gene yields SGHTA for CDR1 and FQGTGA for CDR2. V is cut by 5 bases and J by 2 bases, and the space between the germline ends is 14 bases. The TCR was taken from a human donor with COVID-19. Specimen: cultured CD4+ T cells from blood. The chain uses TRBV7-3 and TRBJ2-3, with the D gene tentatively TRBD1 or TRBD2, based on 6 matching bases in each. The CDR3 reads as follows: CASSPKGGDTDTQYF. The DNA is TGTGCCAGCAGCCCTAAGGGGGGAGACACAGATACGCAGTATTTT. When the CDR3 is completed using the reference TRBV7-3 and TRBJ2-3 genes on either side, the full variable domain is GAGVSQTPSNKVTEKGKYVELRCDPISGHTALYWYRQSLGQGPEFLIYFQGTGAADDSGLPNDRFFAVRPEGSVSTLKIQRTERGDSAVYLCASSPKGGDTDTQYFGPGTRLTVL.